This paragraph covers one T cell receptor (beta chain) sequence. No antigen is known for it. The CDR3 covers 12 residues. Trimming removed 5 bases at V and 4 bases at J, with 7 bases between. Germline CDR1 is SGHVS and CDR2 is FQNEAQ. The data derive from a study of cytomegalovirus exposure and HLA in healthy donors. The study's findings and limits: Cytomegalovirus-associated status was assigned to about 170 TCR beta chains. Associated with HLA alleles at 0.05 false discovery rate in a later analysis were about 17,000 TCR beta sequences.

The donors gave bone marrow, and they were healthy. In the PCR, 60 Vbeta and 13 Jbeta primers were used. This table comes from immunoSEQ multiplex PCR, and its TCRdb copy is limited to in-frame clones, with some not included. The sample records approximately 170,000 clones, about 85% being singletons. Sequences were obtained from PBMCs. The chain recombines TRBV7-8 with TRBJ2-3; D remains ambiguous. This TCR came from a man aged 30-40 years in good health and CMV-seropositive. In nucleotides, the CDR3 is TGTGCCAGCAGCGTCCATCCAGATACGCAGTATTTT. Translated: CASSVHPDTQYF.